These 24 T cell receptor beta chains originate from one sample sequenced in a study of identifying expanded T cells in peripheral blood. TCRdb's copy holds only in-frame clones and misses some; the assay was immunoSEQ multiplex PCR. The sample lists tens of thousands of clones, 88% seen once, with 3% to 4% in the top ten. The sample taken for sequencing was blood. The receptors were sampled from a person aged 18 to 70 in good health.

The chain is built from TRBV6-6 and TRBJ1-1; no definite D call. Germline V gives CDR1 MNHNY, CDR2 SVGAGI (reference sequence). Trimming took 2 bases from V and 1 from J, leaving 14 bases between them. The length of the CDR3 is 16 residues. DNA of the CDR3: TGTGCCAGCAGTTACCACTTTGCCGTCGCGAACACTGAAGCTTTCTTT. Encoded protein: CASSYHFAVANTEAFF.

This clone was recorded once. The CDR3 here is CASSDRGGNQPQHF. CDR3 in DNA: TGTGCCAGCAGTGACAGGGGTGGCAATCAGCCCCAGCATTTT. The chain employs TRBV6-4 and TRBJ1-5; possibly TRBD1 for D (5 bases). The CDR3 contains 14 residues. CDR1 and CDR2 (germline): MRHNA, SNTAGT. The V end lost 2 bases, the J end lost 2 bases, and 7 bases lay between the germline ends.

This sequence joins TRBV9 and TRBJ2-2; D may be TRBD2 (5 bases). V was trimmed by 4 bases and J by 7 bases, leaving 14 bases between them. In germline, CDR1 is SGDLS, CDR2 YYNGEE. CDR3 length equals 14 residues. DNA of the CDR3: TGTGCCAGCAGCCCCAGCGGAGTTGGCGGGGAGCTGTTTTTT. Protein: CASSPSGVGGELFF.

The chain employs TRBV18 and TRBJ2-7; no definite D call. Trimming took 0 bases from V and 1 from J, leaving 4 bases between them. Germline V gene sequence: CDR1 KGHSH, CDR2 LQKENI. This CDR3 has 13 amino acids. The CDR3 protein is CASSPPESYEQYF. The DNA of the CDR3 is TGTGCCAGCTCACCACCAGAGTCCTACGAGCAGTACTTC.

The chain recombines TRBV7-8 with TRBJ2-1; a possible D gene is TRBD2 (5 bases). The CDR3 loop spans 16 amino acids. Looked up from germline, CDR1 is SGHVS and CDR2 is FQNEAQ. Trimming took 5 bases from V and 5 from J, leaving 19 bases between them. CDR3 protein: CASSPDRAWGDNEQFF. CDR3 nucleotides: TGTGCCAGCAGCCCCGATAGGGCGTGGGGAGACAATGAGCAGTTCTTC.

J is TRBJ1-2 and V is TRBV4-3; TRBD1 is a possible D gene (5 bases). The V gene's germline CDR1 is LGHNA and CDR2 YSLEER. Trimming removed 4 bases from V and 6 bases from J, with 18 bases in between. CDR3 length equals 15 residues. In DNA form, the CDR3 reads TGCGCCAGCAGCCTGAGTTCAGGGAATGCGGATGGCTACACCTTC. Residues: CASSLSSGNADGYTF.

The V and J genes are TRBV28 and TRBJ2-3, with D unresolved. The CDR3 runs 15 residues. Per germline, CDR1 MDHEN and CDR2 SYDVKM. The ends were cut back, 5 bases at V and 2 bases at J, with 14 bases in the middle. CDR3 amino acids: CASSLRIWNTDTQYF. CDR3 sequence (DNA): TGTGCCAGCAGTCTGAGGATATGGAACACAGATACGCAGTATTTT. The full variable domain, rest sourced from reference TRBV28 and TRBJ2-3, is DVKVTQSSRYLVKRTGEKVFLECVQDMDHENMFWYRQDPGLGLRLIYFSYDVKMKEKGDIPEGYSVSREKKERFSLILESASTNQTSMYLCASSLRIWNTDTQYFGPGTRLTVL.

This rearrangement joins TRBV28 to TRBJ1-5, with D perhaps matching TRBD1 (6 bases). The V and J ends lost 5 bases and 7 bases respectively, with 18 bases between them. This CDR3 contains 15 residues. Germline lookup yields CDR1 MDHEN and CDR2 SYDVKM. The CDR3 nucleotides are TGTGCCAGCAGTCCAGAAATCGGGGGCTGGCAGCCCCAGCATTTT. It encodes CASSPEIGGWQPQHF.

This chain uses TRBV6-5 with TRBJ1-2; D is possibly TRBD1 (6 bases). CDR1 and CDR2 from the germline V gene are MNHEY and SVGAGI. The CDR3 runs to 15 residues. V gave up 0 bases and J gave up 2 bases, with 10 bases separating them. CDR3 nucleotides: TGTGCCAGCAGTTACTCGTTTAGGGGGAACTATGGCTACACCTTC. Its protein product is CASSYSFRGNYGYTF.

The CDR3 bases are TGTGCCATCAGTGAGTCTGGTGACGCCTTTTCACCCCTCCACTTT. It codes for CAISESGDAFSPLHF. The gene calls are TRBV10-3 and TRBJ1-6; no clear D gene. The CDR3 totals 15 residues. V gave up 0 bases and J gave up 9 bases, with 12 bases separating them. In germline, CDR1 is ENHRY, CDR2 SYGVKD.

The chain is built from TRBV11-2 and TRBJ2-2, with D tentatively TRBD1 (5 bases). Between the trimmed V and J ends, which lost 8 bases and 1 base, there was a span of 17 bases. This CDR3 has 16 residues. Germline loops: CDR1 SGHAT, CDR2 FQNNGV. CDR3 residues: CASVLGVGLNTGELFF. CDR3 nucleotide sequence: TGTGCCAGCGTCCTAGGGGTAGGGTTGAACACCGGGGAGCTGTTTTTT.

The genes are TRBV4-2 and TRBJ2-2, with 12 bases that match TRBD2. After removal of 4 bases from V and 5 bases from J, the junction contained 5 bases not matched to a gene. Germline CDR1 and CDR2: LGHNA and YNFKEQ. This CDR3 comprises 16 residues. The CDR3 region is CASSLETSGRTGELFF. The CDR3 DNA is TGTGCCAGCAGCCTGGAGACTAGCGGGAGAACCGGGGAGCTGTTTTTT.

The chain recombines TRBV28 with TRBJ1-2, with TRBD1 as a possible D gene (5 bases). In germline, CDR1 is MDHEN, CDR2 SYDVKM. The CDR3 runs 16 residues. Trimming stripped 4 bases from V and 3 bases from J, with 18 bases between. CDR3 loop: CASSWGIRPGDYGYTF. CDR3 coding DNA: TGTGCCAGCAGTTGGGGGATTCGCCCCGGTGACTATGGCTACACCTTC.

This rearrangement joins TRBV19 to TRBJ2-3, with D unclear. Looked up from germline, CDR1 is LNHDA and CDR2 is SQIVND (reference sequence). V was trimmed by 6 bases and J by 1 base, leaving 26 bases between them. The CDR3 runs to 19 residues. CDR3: CASRTNTAPREVGTDTQYF. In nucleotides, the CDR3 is TGTGCCAGTAGAACCAATACTGCCCCACGCGAGGTAGGCACAGATACGCAGTATTTT.

CDR3 region: CASSETGGPTDTQYF. CDR3 DNA: TGTGCCAGCAGTGAAACCGGCGGACCCACAGATACGCAGTATTTT. The chain carries TRBV6-4 and TRBJ2-3, with D unclear. Trimming took off 3 bases at V and 2 bases at J, with 12 bases between the two ends. Germline loops: CDR1 MRHNA, CDR2 SNTAGT. This CDR3 comprises 15 residues.

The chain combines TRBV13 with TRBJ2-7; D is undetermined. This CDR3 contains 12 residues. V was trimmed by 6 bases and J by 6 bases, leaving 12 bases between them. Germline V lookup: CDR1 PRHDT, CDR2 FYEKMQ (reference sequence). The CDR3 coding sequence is TGTGCCAGCAGTCTGAGTAGGTCCGAGCAGTACTTC. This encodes CASSLSRSEQYF. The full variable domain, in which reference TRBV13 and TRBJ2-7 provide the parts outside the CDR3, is AAGVIQSPRHLIKEKRETATLKCYPIPRHDTVYWYQQGPGQDPQFLISFYEKMQSDKGSIPDRFSAQQFSDYHSELNMSSLELGDSALYFCASSLSRSEQYFGPGTRLTVT.

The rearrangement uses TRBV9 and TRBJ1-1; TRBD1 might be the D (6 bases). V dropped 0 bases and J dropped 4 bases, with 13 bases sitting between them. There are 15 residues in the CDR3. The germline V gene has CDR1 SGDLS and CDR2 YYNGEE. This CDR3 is CASSVGGAGSTEAFF. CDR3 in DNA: TGTGCCAGCAGCGTAGGGGGGGCAGGGAGCACTGAAGCTTTCTTT.

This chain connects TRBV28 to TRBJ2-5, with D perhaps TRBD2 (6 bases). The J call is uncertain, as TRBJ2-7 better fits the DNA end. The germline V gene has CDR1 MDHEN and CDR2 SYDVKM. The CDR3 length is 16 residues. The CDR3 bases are TGTGCCAGCAGTTTGCGGCTAGCGATGAGAGCCTACGAGCAGTACTTC. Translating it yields CASSLRLAMRAYEQYF.

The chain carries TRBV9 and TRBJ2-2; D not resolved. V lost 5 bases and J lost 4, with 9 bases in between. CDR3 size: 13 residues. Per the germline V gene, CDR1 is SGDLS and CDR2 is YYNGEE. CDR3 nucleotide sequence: TGTGCCAGCAGTGGTTCGGTCACCGGGGAGCTGTTTTTT. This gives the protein CASSGSVTGELFF.

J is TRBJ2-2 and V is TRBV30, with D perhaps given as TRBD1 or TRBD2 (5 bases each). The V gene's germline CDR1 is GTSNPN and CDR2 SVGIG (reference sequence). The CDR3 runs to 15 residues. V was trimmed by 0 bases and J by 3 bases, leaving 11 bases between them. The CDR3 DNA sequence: TGTGCCTGGAGTGTAGAGGGGAGTGACACCGGGGAGCTGTTTTTT. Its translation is CAWSVEGSDTGELFF.

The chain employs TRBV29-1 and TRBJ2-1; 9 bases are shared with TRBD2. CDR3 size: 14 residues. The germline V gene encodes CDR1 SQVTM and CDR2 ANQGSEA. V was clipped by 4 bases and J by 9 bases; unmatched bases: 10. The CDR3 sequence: CSVVLAAGGREQFF. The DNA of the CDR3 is TGCAGCGTTGTTCTCGCGGCGGGGGGGCGTGAGCAGTTCTTC.

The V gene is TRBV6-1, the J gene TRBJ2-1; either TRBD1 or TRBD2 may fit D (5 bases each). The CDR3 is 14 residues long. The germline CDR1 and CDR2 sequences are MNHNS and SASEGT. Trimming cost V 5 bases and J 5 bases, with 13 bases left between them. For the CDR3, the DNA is TGTGCCAGCAGTCCCCGTCGAGGGGACAATGAGCAGTTCTTC. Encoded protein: CASSPRRGDNEQFF.

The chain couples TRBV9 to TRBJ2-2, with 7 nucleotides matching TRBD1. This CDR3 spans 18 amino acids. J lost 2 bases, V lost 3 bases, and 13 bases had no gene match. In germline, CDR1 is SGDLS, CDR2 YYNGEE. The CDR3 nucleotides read TGTGCCAGCAGCGCACCCGTAGACAGGGTGGTCAACACCGGGGAGCTGTTTTTT. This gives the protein CASSAPVDRVVNTGELFF.

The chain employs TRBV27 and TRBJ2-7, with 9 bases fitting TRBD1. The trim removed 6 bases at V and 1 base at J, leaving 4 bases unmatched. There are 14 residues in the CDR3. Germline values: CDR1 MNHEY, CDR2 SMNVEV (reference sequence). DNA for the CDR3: TGTGCCAGCAGCAGGACAGGGGATTCCTACGAGCAGTACTTC. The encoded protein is CASSRTGDSYEQYF.